There are a few counts of the clone carrying this TCR beta chain. The sample is drawn from a study of patients and donors after allogeneic stem cell transplantation. Using its own MiXCR run on the RT-PCR reads, TCRdb lists one record per CDR3 protein. The sample contains about 400,000 distinct CDR3 sequences, more than 15% of which appear only once. CDR1 is SGHAT and CDR2 is FQDESV in the germline V gene (reference sequence). The CDR3 length is 15 residues. Germline trimming cut 5 bases from V and 1 base from J; bases unmatched to any gene: 2. This TCR came from a human donor who was either an allogeneic HSCT recipient or a stem cell or donor lymphocyte infusion donor (not recorded which). It is not recorded whose cells these are; they may come from a transplant donor. The rearrangement links TRBV11-1 to TRBJ2-1; 10 bases agree with TRBD2. Sequencing used blood, either unsorted or a sorted T cell fraction (not recorded which). The DNA of the CDR3 is TGTGCCAGCAGCCCAGCGGGGGGGTCCTACAATGAGCAGTTCTTC. Its translation is CASSPAGGSYNEQFF. Filled out from reference TRBV11-1 and TRBJ2-1, the complete variable domain reads EAEVAQSPRYKITEKSQAVAFWCDPISGHATLYWYRQILGQGPELLVQFQDESVVDDSQLPKDRFSAERLKGVDSTLKIQPAELGDSAMYLCASSPAGGSYNEQFFGPGTRLTVL.